These 18 T cell receptor beta chains originate from one sample sequenced in a study of cytomegalovirus exposure and HLA in healthy donors. Primers for the PCR totalled 60 Vbeta and 13 Jbeta. Generated by immunoSEQ multiplex PCR, the TCRdb table keeps only in-frame clones and is missing some. The sample includes 95,000 to 130,000 clones, 9% to 10% of them seen just once. The specimen was PBMCs. All receptors come from a man between 25 and 39 years old in good health and CMV-seronegative.

The table lists this clone with a few counts. The chain links TRBV5-1 to TRBJ2-5, with D possibly matching TRBD2 (6 bases). The CDR3 loop spans 12 amino acids. The germline V gene has CDR1 SGHRS and CDR2 YFSETQ. Between the trimmed V and J ends, which lost 1 base and 9 bases, there was a span of 10 bases. CDR3 coding DNA: TGCGCCAGCAGCTTGAGTGGGGAGGCCCAGTACTTC. Its protein is CASSLSGEAQYF.

The rearrangement links TRBV28 to TRBJ1-1, with D possibly matching TRBD1 (5 bases). The CDR3 extends over 15 amino acids. V was shortened by 5 bases and J by 10 bases, with 23 bases between the two germline ends. In germline, CDR1 is MDHEN, CDR2 SYDVKM. CDR3 in DNA: TGTGCCAGCAGTCCATCCGGGGGTGTAGAAATTGGAGCTTTCTTT. Protein sequence: CASSPSGGVEIGAFF.

In this sample, this clone turned up a few times. This chain links TRBV6-6 with TRBJ1-1; D is perhaps TRBD1 (5 bases). CDR1 and CDR2 from the germline V gene are MNHNY and SVGAGI (reference sequence). The CDR3 is 13 amino acids. V lost 6 bases and J 0 bases, leaving 8 bases between the germline ends. The CDR3 sequence: CASRGRMNTEAFF. In DNA form, the CDR3 reads TGTGCCAGCAGGGGGCGGATGAACACTGAAGCTTTCTTT.

V usage is TRBV7-9 and J usage is TRBJ1-1; D is perhaps TRBD1 (6 bases). This CDR3 comprises 11 residues. Germline CDR1 is SEHNR and CDR2 is FQNEAQ (reference sequence). Trimming removed 7 bases at V and 8 bases at J, with 11 bases between. In nucleotides, the CDR3 is TGTGCCAGCACCGTCCAGGGGGAAGCTTTCTTT. Amino acid sequence: CASTVQGEAFF.

The chain employs TRBV5-1 and TRBJ1-3, with D possibly being TRBD1 (6 bases). The CDR3 is 16 residues long. Germline CDR1 SGHRS, CDR2 YFSETQ. Trimming pared 4 bases from V and 0 bases from J, leaving 14 bases between. The CDR3 coding sequence is TGCGCCAGCAGCCTCGGGACACCTTACTCTGGAAACACCATATATTTT. Amino acid sequence: CASSLGTPYSGNTIYF.

Only a few counts were recorded for this clone. The chain is built from TRBV11-3 and TRBJ2-3, with 11 nucleotides matching TRBD2. V shed 0 bases, J shed 6 bases, and the junction held 2 bases outside the gene matches. This CDR3 has 15 residues. The germline CDR1 and CDR2 sequences are SGHNT and YENEEA. The CDR3 DNA sequence: TGTGCCAGCAGCTTAGAGGGACTAGCGGCTGATACGCAGTATTTT. This translates into CASSLEGLAADTQYF.

The CDR3 coding sequence is TGTGCCAGCAGATGGACTAGCAGCTACGAGCAGTACTTC. Its translation is CASRWTSSYEQYF. The chain links TRBV6-1 to TRBJ2-7, with 8 bases fitting TRBD2. CDR1 and CDR2 (germline): MNHNS, SASEGT. CDR3 length: 13 residues. V was pared by 6 bases and J by 3 bases, with 4 bases of the junction left unmatched.

This clone was observed a handful of times. The rearrangement links TRBV9 to TRBJ1-1, with D unresolved. CDR3 size: 12 residues. Germline values: CDR1 SGDLS, CDR2 YYNGEE. V lost 3 bases and J lost 5, with 8 bases in between. CDR3 nucleotide sequence: TGTGCCAGCAGCGCATCCGGTACTGAAGCTTTCTTT. This encodes CASSASGTEAFF.

This clone was detected only a few times. The rearrangement links TRBV18 to TRBJ2-5, with a weak D call TRBD1 (6 bases). The CDR3 has 13 amino acids. Trimming left V 7 bases short and J 1 base short, with 10 bases between. The V gene's germline CDR1 is KGHSH and CDR2 LQKENI. For the CDR3, the DNA is TGTGCCAGCTTGGGCAGGGGCCAAGAGACCCAGTACTTC. Protein: CASLGRGQETQYF.

The gene calls are TRBV28 and TRBJ2-7; 9 nucleotides agree with TRBD2. Germline assignment: CDR1 MDHEN and CDR2 SYDVKM. Unmatched junction bases numbered 5, after V lost 2 bases and J lost 6 bases. The CDR3 is made up of 14 amino acids. CDR3 nucleotides: TGTGCCAGCAGTTTACGTAGCGGGAGAAGCGAGCAGTACTTC. Translation: CASSLRSGRSEQYF.

This clone was observed a handful of times. The chain is built from TRBV27 and TRBJ1-5; D unresolved. The CDR3 has 15 amino acids. The V end was cut by 4 bases, the J end by 3 bases, with 13 bases between. Germline V gene data show CDR1 as MNHEY and CDR2 as SMNVEV (reference sequence). For the CDR3, the DNA is TGTGCCAGCAGTTCCCGGCGAGGCTACAATCAGCCCCAGCATTTT. Translation gives CASSSRRGYNQPQHF.

This clone was counted between two and nine times. V is TRBV4-3 and J is TRBJ1-2; tentatively, D is TRBD1 (5 bases). CDR3 size: 13 residues. Trimming removed 5 bases from V and 4 bases from J, with 11 bases in between. In germline, CDR1 is LGHNA, CDR2 YSLEER. For the CDR3, the DNA is TGCGCCAGCAGCATTGACAGCCTCTATGGCTACACCTTC. Its translation is CASSIDSLYGYTF.

Only a few counts were recorded for this clone. The J gene is TRBJ1-1, the V gene TRBV2; maybe TRBD1 (5 bases). The CDR3 extends over 13 amino acids. CDR1 is SNHLY and CDR2 is FYNNEI in the germline V gene. Trimming removed 9 bases at V and 4 bases at J, with 15 bases between. As DNA, the CDR3 is TGTGCCAGGAGCCGGGGGAGGAGCACTGAAGCTTTCTTT. It specifies CARSRGRSTEAFF.

In its sample, this clone was seen a few times. This chain joins TRBV2 and TRBJ1-4, with 12 bases matching TRBD1. The CDR3 is 21 residues long. Germline-derived CDR1 and CDR2 are SNHLY and FYNNEI. V gave up 3 bases and J gave up 6 bases; unmatched junction bases: 20. The CDR3 here is CASSDGFGTGGAFGGHEKLFF. CDR3 bases: TGTGCCAGCAGTGATGGTTTCGGGACAGGGGGCGCTTTTGGTGGTCATGAAAAACTGTTTTTT.

The chain uses TRBV7-9 and TRBJ1-1; unclear D gene. The germline CDR1 and CDR2 sequences are SEHNR and FQNEAQ (reference sequence). The CDR3 totals 13 residues. Trimming removed 5 bases at V and 5 bases at J, with 12 bases between. The CDR3 DNA reads TGTGCCAGCAGCCCCTCAAGCGGAACTGAAGCTTTCTTT. Its translation is CASSPSSGTEAFF.

This clone was detected many times. The chain has TRBV7-2 and TRBJ1-1, with D possibly TRBD1 on 6 matching bases. Deletions cut 6 bases from V and 4 bases from J, with 9 bases between. This CDR3 has 12 residues. Germline V CDR1 and CDR2: SGHTA, FQGNSA. CDR3 DNA sequence: TGTGCCAGCAGACCAGGGGCCACTGAAGCTTTCTTT. Protein sequence: CASRPGATEAFF.

The rearrangement links TRBV5-4 to TRBJ2-6, with 7 bases fitting TRBD1. The CDR3 runs 20 residues. Germline CDR1 and CDR2: SGHNT and YYREEE (reference sequence). With V trimmed by 0 bases and J by 1 base, 13 bases remained unmatched. CDR3 amino acids: CASSLGRPGQSLSGANVLTF. CDR3 in DNA: TGTGCCAGCAGCTTGGGACGACCGGGACAGAGTCTTTCTGGGGCCAACGTCCTGACTTTC.

The rearrangement joins TRBV4-3 to TRBJ2-2; a weak D match, TRBD1 (6 bases). The germline V gene encodes CDR1 LGHNA and CDR2 YSLEER. Trimming cost V 0 bases and J 4 bases, with 9 bases left between them. The CDR3 loop spans 15 amino acids. CDR3 nucleotides: TGCGCCAGCAGCCAAGATCTACAGGGCACCGGGGAGCTGTTTTTT. The encoded protein is CASSQDLQGTGELFF.